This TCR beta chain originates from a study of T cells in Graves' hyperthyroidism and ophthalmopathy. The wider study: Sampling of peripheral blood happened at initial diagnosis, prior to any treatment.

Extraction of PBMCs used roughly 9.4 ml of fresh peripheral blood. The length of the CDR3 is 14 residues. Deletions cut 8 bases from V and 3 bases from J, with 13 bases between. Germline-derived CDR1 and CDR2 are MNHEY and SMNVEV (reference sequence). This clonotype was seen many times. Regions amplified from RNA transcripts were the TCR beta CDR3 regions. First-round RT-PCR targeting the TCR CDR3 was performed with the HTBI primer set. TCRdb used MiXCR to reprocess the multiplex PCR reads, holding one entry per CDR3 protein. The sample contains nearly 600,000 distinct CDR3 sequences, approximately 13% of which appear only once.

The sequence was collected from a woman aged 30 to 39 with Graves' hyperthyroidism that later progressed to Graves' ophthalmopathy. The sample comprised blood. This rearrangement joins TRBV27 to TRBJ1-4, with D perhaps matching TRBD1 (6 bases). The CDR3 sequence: CASGRGGANEKLFF. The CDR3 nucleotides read TGTGCCAGCGGTCGGGGGGGCGCTAATGAAAAACTGTTTTTT.